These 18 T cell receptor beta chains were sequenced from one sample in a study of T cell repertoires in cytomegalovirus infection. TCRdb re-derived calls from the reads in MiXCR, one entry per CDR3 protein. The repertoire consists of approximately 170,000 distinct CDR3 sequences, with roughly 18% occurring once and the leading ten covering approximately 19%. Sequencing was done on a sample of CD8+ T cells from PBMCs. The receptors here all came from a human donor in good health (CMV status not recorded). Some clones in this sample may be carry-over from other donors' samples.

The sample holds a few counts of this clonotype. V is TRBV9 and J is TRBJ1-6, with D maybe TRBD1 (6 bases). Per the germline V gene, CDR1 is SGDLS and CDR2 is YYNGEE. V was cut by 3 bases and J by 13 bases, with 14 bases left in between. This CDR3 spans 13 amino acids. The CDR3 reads CASSEGGPPPLHF. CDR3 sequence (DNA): TGTGCCAGCAGCGAGGGGGGGCCGCCGCCCCTCCACTTT.

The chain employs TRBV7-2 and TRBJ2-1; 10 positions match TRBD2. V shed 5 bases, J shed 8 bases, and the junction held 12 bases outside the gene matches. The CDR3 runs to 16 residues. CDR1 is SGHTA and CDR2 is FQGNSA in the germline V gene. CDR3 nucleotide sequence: TGTGCCAGCAGCCCGACGGGGACTAGCGTTAGCCATGAGCAGTTCTTC. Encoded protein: CASSPTGTSVSHEQFF. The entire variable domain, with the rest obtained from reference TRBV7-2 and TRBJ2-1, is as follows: GAGVSQSPSNKVTEKGKDVELRCDPISGHTALYWYRQSLGQGLEFLIYFQGNSAPDKSGLPSDRFSAERTGGSVSTLTIQRTQQEDSAVYLCASSPTGTSVSHEQFFGPGTRLTVL.

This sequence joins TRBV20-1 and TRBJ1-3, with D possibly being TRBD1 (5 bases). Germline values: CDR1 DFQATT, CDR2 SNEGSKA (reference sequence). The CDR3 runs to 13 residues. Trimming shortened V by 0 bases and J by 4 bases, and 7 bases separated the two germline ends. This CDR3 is CSARERGGNTIYF. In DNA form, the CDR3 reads TGCAGTGCTAGAGAGAGGGGCGGAAACACCATATATTTT.

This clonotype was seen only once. Here the CDR3 reads CSARSLGDNTYEQYF. In DNA form, the CDR3 reads TGCAGTGCTAGATCCCTGGGGGACAACACCTACGAGCAGTACTTC. The gene calls are TRBV20-1 and TRBJ2-7; D is perhaps TRBD1 (6 bases). CDR1 and CDR2 (germline): DFQATT, SNEGSKA (reference sequence). Deletions cut 2 bases from V and 2 bases from J, with 16 bases between. The CDR3 spans 15 residues.

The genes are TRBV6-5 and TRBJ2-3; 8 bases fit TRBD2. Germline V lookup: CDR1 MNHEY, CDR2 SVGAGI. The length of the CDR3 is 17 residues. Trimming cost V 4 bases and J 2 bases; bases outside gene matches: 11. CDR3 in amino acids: CASSFIRLAQNTDTQYF. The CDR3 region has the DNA TGTGCCAGCAGTTTTATACGACTAGCGCAGAACACAGATACGCAGTATTTT.

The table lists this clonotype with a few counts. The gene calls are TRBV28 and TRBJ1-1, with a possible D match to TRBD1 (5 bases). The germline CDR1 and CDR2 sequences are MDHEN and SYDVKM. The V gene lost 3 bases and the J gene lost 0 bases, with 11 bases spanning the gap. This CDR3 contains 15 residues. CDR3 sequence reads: CASSFPREVNTEAFF. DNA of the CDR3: TGTGCCAGCAGTTTCCCCAGGGAGGTGAACACTGAAGCTTTCTTT.

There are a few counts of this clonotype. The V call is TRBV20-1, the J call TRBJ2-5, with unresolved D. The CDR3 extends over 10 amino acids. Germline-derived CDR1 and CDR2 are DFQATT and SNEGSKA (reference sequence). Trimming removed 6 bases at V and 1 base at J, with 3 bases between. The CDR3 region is CSAFQETQYF. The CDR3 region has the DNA TGCAGTGCCTTCCAAGAGACCCAGTACTTC.

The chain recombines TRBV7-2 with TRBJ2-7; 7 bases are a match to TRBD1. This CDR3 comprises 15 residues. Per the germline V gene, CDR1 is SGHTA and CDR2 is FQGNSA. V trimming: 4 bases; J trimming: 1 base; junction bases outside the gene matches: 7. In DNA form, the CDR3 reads TGTGCCAGCAGCTACCGGGACAGTGATTCCTACGAGCAGTACTTC. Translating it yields CASSYRDSDSYEQYF.

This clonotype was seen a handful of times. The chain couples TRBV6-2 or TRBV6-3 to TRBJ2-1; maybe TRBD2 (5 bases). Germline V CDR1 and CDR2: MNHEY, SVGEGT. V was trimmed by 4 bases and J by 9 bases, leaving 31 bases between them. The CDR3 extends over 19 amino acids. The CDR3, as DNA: TGTGCCAGCAGTTCACATAAACGGGAAAGAGGCCGAAAACCGGGTGAGCAGTTCTTC. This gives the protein CASSSHKRERGRKPGEQFF.

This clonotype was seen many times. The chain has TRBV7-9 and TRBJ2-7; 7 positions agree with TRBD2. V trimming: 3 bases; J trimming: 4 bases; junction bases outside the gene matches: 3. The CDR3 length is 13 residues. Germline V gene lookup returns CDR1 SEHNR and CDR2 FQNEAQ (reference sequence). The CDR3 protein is CASSLREWYEQYF. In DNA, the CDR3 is TGTGCCAGCAGCTTGCGGGAGTGGTACGAGCAGTACTTC.

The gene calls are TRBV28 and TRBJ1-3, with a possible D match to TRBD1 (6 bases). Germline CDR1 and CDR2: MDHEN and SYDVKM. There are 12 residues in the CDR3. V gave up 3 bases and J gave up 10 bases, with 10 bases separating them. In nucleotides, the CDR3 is TGTGCCAGCAGTTTTGGTCAGGGGACCATATATTTT. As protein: CASSFGQGTIYF.

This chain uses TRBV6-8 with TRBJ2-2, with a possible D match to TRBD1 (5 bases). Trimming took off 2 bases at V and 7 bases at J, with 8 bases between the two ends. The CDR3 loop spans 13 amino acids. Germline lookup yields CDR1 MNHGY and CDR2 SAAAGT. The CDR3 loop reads CASSYRGNGELFF. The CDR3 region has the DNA TGTGCCAGCAGTTACAGGGGTAACGGGGAGCTGTTTTTT.

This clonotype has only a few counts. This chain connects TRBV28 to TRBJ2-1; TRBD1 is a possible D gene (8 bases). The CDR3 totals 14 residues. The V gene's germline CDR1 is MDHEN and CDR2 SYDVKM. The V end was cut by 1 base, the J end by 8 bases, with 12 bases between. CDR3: CASSLYRGGHEQFF. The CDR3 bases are TGTGCCAGCAGTTTATACAGGGGGGGCCATGAGCAGTTCTTC.

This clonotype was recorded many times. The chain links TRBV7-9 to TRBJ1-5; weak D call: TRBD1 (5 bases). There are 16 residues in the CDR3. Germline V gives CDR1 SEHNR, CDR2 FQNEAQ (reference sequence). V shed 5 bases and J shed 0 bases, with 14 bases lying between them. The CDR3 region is CASSPGRPYSNQPQHF. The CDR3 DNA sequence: TGTGCCAGCAGCCCGGGACGTCCTTATAGCAATCAGCCCCAGCATTTT.

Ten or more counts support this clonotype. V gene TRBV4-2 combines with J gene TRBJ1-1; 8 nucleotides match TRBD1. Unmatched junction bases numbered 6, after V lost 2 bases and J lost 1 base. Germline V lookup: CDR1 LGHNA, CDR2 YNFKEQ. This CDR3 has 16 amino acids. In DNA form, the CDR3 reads TGTGCCAGCAGCCAACCTACAGGGGGAACGAACACTGAAGCTTTCTTT. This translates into CASSQPTGGTNTEAFF.

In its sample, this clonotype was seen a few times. The chain's CDR3 is CASSGTEGPGNTIYF. The CDR3 DNA follows: TGTGCCAGCAGCGGAACAGAGGGTCCGGGAAACACCATATATTTT. This sequence joins TRBV7-9 and TRBJ1-3; no clear D. V was trimmed by 5 bases and J by 4 bases, leaving 15 bases between them. CDR3 size: 15 residues. Germline V lookup: CDR1 SEHNR, CDR2 FQNEAQ (reference sequence).

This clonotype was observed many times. This CDR3 reads CASSPSTSSYEQYF. The CDR3 DNA reads TGTGCCAGCAGCCCGTCGACTAGCTCCTACGAGCAGTACTTC. This chain connects TRBV7-9 to TRBJ2-7, with D possibly TRBD2 on 6 matching bases. The CDR3 is made up of 14 amino acids. Germline V gene data show CDR1 as SEHNR and CDR2 as FQNEAQ (reference sequence). V lost 5 bases and J lost 0, with 11 bases in between.

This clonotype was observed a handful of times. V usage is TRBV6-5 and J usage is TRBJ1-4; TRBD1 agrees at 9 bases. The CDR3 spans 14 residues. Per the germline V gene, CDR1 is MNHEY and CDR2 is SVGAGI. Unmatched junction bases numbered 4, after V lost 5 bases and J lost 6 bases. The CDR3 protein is CASSTGTGYEKLFF. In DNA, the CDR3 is TGTGCCAGCAGTACCGGGACAGGGTATGAAAAACTGTTTTTT.